What follows describes a single T cell receptor beta chain. Its antigen is unknown. Each and every patient relapsed after autologous stem cell transplantation, and patients got differing brentuximab vedotin exposure. The best responses consisted of complete response, partial response or progressive disease. The method was immunoSEQ multiplex PCR; TCRdb's version includes in-frame clones alone and lacks a portion of them. The table has about 60,000 clones, roughly 90% seen once. CDR1 is SQVTM, CDR2 ANQGSEA, per germline. V gave up 7 bases and J gave up 1 base; unmatched junction bases: 10. The CDR3 consists of 14 residues. The source of the sample is a study of PD-1 blockade in classical Hodgkin lymphoma. Study results and caveats: Compared with healthy donors, newly diagnosed patients reportedly showed lower baseline TCR diversity.

Sequenced here: peripheral blood mononuclear cells (PBMCs), sampled at baseline. The receptor was isolated from a human donor with classical Hodgkin lymphoma. The chain employs TRBV29-1 and TRBJ2-7; 7 bases map to TRBD1. The DNA for the CDR3 is TGCAGCGCCCTGACCCCGGGACAGTCCTACGAGCAGTACTTC. Translating gives CSALTPGQSYEQYF.